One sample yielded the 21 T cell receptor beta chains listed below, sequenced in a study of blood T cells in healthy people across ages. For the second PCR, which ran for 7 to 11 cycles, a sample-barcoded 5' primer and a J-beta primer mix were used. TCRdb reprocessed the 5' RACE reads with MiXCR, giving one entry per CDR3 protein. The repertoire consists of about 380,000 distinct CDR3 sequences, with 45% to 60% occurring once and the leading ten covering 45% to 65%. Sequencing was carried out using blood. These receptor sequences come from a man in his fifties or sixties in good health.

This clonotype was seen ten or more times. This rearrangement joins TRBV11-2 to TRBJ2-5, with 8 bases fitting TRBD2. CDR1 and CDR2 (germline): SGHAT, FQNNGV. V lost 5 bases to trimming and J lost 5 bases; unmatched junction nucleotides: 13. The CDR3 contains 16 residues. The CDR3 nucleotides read TGTGCCAGCAGCCCGCCCAGAAGGACTAGCTACGAGACCCAGTACTTC. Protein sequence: CASSPPRRTSYETQYF.

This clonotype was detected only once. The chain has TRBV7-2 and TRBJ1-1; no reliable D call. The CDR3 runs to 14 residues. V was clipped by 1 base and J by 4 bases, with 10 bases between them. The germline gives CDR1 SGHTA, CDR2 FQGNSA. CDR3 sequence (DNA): TGTGCCAGCAGCTTAGACGGGGAGGGCACTGAAGCTTTCTTT. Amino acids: CASSLDGEGTEAFF.

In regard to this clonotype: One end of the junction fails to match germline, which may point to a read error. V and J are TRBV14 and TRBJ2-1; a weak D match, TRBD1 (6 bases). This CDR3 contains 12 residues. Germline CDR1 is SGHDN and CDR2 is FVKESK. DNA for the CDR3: TGTGCCAACAGCCAAGGTTGGGGGCTGCAGTTCTTC. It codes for CANSQGWGLQFF. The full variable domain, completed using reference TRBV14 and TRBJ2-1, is EAGVTQFPSHSVIEKGQTVTLRCDPISGHDNLYWYRRVMGKEIKFLLHFVKESKQDESGMPNNRFLAERTGGTYSTLKVQPAELEDSGVYFCANSQGWGLQFFGPGTRLTVL.

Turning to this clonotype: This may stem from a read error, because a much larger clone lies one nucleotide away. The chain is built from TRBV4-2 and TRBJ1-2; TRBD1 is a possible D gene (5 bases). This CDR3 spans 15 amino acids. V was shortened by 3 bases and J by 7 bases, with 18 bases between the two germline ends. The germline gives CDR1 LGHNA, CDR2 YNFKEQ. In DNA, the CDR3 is TGTGCCAGCAGCCAGTCACGGGGGGGGAATTCTGGCTACACCTTC. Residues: CASSQSRGGNSGYTF.

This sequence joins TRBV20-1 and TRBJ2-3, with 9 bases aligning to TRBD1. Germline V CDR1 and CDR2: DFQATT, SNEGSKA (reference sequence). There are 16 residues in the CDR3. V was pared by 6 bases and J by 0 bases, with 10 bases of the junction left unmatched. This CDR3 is CSAPNPGQGSTDTQYF. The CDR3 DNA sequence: TGCAGTGCCCCGAATCCGGGACAGGGTAGCACAGATACGCAGTATTTT.

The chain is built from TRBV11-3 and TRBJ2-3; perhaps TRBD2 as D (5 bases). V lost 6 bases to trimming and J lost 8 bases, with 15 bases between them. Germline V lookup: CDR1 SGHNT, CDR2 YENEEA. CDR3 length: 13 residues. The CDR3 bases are TGTGCCAGCAGTTCCCTAAACAGCGGTACGCAGTATTTT. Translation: CASSSLNSGTQYF.

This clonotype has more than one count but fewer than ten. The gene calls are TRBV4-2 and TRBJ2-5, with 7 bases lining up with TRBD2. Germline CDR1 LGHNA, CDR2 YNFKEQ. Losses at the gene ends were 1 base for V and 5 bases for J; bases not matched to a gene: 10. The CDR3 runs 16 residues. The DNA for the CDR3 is TGTGCCAGCAGCCAAGGAGGGGACTACCCGGGGGAGACCCAGTACTTC. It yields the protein CASSQGGDYPGETQYF.

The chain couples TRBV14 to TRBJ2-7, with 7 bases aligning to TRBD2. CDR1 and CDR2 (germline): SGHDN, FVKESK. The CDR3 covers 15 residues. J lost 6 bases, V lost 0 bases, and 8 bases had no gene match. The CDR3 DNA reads TGTGCCAGCAGCCAAGATAGTGCGGGAGTCGGCGAGCAGTACTTC. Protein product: CASSQDSAGVGEQYF. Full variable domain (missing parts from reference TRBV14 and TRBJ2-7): EAGVTQFPSHSVIEKGQTVTLRCDPISGHDNLYWYRRVMGKEIKFLLHFVKESKQDESGMPNNRFLAERTGGTYSTLKVQPAELEDSGVYFCASSQDSAGVGEQYFGPGTRLTVT.

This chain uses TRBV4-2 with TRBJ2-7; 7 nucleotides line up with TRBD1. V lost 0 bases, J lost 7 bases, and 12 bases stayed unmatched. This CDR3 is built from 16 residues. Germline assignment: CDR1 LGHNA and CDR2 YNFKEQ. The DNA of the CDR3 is TGTGCCAGCAGCCAAGAAAGCAGGGGGAATTACAATGAGCAGTACTTC. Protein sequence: CASSQESRGNYNEQYF.

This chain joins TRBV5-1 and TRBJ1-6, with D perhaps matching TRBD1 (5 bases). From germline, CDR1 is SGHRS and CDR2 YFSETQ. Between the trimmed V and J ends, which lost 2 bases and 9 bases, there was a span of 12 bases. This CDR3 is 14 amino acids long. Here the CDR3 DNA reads TGCGCCAGCAGCTTACCGGGGCCGACTTCACCCCTCCACTTT. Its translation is CASSLPGPTSPLHF.

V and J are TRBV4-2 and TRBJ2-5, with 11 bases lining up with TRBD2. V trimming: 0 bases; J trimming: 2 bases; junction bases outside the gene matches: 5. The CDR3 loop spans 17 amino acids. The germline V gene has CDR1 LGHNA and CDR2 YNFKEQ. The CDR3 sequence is CASSQDELAGGQETQYF. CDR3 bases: TGTGCCAGCAGCCAAGATGAGCTAGCGGGAGGACAAGAGACCCAGTACTTC.

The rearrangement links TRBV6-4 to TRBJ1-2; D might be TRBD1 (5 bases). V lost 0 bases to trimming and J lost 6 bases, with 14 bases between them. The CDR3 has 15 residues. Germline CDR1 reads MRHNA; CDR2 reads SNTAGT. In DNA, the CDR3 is TGTGCCAGCAGTGACTCGGGGGACCGGGTGGATGGCTACACCTTC. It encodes CASSDSGDRVDGYTF.

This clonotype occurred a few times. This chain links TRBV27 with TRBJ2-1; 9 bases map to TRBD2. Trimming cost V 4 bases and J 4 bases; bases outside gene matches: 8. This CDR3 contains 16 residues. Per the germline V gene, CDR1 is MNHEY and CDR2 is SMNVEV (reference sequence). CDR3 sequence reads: CASSSSSGEMYNEQFF. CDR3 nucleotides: TGTGCCAGCAGTTCTTCTAGCGGGGAAATGTACAATGAGCAGTTCTTC.

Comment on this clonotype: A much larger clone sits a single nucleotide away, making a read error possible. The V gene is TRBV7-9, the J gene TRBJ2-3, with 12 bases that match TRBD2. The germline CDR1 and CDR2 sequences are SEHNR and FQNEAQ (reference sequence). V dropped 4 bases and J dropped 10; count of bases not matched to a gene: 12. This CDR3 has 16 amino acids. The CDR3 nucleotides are TGTGCCAGCAGCTCCCCTAGCGGGGGGGCCCTGTATGCGCAGTATTTT. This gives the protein CASSSPSGGALYAQYF. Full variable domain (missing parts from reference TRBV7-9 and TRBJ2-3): DTGVSQNPRHKITKRGQNVTFRCDPISEHNRLYWYRQTLGQGPEFLTYFQNEAQLEKSRLLSDRFSAERPKGSFSTLEIQRTEQGDSAMYLCASSSPSGGALYAQYFGPGTRLTVL.

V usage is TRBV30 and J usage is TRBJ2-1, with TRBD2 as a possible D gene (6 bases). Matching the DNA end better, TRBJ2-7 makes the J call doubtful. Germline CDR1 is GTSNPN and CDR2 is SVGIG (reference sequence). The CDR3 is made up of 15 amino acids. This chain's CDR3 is CAWRATSSSYYEQYF. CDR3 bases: TGTGCCTGGAGGGCTACTAGCAGCTCCTACTACGAGCAGTACTTC.

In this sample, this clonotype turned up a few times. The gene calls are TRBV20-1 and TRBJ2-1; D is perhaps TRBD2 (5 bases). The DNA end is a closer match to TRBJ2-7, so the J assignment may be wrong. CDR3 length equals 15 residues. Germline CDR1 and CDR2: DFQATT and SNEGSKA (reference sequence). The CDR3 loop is CSATFPRGAYNEQYF. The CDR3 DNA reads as TGCAGTGCTACTTTCCCCCGGGGAGCCTACAATGAGCAGTACTTC.

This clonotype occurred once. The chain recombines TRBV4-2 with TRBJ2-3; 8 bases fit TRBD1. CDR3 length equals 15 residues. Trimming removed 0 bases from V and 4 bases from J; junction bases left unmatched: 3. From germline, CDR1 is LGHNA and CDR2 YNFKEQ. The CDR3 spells CASSQERDRPDTQYF. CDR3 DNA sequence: TGTGCCAGCAGCCAAGAGAGGGACAGGCCAGATACGCAGTATTTT.

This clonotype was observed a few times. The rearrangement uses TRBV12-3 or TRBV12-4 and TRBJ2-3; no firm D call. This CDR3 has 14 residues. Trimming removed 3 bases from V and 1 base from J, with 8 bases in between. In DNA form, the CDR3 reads TGTGCCAGCAGTTTGGGATCCCGCACAGATACGCAGTATTTT. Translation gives CASSLGSRTDTQYF.

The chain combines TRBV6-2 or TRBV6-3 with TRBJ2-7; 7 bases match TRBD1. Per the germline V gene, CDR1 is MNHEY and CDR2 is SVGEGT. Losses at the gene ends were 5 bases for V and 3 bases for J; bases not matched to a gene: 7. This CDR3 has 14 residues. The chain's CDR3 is CASSPGDSHYEQYF. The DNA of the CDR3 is TGTGCCAGCAGTCCAGGGGACAGTCACTACGAGCAGTACTTC.

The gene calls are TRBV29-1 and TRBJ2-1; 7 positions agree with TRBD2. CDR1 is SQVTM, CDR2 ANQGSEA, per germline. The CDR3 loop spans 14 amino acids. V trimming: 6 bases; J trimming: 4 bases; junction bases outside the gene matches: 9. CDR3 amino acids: CSVDWTRSYNEQFF. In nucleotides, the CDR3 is TGCAGCGTCGACTGGACTAGATCGTACAATGAGCAGTTCTTC.

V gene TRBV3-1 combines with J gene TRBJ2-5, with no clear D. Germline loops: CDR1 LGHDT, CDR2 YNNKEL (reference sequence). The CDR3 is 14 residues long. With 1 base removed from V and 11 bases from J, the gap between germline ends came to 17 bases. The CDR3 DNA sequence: TGTGCCAGCAGCCAAGCAGGCGGATCCTACAAGCAGTACTTC. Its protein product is CASSQAGGSYKQYF.